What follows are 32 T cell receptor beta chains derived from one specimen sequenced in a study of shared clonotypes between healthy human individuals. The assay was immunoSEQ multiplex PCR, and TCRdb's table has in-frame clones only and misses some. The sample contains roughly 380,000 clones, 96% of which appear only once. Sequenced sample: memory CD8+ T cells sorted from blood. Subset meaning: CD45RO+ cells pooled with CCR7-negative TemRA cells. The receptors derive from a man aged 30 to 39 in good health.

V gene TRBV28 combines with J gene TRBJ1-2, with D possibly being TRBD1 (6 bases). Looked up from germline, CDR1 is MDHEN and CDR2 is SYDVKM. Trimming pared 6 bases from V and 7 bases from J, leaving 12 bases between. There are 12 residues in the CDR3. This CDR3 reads CASRSVGAGYTF. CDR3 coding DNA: TGTGCCAGCAGGTCGGTGGGGGCTGGCTACACCTTC.

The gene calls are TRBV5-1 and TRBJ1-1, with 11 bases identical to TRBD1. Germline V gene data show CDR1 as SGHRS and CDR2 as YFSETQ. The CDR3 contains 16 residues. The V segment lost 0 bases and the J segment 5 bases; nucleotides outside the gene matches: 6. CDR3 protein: CASSLVAGTGGTEAFF. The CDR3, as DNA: TGCGCCAGCAGCTTGGTCGCCGGGACAGGGGGTACTGAAGCTTTCTTT.

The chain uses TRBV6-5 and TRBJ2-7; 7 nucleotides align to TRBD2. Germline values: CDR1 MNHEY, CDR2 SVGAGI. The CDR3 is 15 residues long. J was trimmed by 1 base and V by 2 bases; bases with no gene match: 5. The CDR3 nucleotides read TGTGCCAGCAGTTACATGGGAGGGCCATCCTACGAGCAGTACTTC. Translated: CASSYMGGPSYEQYF.

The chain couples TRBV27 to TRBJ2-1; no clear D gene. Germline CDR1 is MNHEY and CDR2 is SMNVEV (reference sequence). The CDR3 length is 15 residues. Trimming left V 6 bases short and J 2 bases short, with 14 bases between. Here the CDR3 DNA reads TGTGCCAGCAGCTCCATTGGGCCGCCCTACAATGAGCAGTTCTTC. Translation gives CASSSIGPPYNEQFF.

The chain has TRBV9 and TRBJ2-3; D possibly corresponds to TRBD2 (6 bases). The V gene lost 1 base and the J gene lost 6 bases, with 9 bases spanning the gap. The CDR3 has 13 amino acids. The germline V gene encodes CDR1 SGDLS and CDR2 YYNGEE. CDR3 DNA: TGTGCCAGCAGCGTACTACTAGCCGATACGCAGTATTTT. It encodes CASSVLLADTQYF.

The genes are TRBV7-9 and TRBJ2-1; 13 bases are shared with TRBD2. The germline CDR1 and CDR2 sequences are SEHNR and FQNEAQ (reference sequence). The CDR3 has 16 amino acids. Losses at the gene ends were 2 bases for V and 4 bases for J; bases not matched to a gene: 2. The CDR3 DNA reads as TGTGCCAGCAGCTTAAGGACTAGCGGGAGATACAATGAGCAGTTCTTC. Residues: CASSLRTSGRYNEQFF. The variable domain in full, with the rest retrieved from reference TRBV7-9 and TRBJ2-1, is DTGVSQNPRHKITKRGQNVTFRCDPISEHNRLYWYRQTLGQGPEFLTYFQNEAQLEKSRLLSDRFSAERPKGSFSTLEIQRTEQGDSAMYLCASSLRTSGRYNEQFFGPGTRLTVL.

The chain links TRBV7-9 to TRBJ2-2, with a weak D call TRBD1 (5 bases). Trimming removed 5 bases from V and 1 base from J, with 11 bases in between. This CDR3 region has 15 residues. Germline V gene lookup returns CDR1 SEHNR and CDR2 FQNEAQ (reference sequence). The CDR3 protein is CASSPPGMNTGELFF. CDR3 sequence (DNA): TGTGCCAGCAGCCCCCCAGGGATGAACACCGGGGAGCTGTTTTTT.

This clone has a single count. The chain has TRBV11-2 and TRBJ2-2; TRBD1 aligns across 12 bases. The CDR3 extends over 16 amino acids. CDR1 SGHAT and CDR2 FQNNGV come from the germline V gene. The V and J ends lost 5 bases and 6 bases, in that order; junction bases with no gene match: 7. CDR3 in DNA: TGTGCCAGCAGCCACGGGACAGGGGGCAAGGCCGGGGAGCTGTTTTTT. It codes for CASSHGTGGKAGELFF.

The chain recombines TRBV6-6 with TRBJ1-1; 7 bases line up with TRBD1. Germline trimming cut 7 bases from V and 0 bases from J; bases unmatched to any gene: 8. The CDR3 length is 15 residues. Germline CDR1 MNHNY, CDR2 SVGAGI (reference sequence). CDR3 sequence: CASNRGTLMNTEAFF. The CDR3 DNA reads TGTGCCAGCAACAGGGGAACCCTAATGAACACTGAAGCTTTCTTT.

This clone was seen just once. For the CDR3, the DNA is TGTGCCAGCAGGACAGGGGAGCCGTACGAGCAGTACTTC. Translated, it gives CASRTGEPYEQYF. The chain has TRBV2 and TRBJ2-7; 8 bases are shared with TRBD1. J gave up 4 bases and V 6 bases, and 5 bases lay outside the gene matches. CDR3 length: 13 residues. CDR1 and CDR2 from the germline V gene are SNHLY and FYNNEI. Full variable domain (remainder filled in from reference TRBV2 and TRBJ2-7): EPEVTQTPSHQVTQMGQEVILRCVPISNHLYFYWYRQILGQKVEFLVSFYNNEISEKSEIFDDQFSVERPDGSNFTLKIRSTKLEDSAMYFCASRTGEPYEQYFGPGTRLTVT.

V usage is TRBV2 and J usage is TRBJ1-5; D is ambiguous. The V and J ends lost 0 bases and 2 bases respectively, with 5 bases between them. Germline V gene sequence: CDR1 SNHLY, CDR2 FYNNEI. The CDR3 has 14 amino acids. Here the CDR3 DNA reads TGTGCCAGCAGTGAAGCCACAGGCAATCAGCCCCAGCATTTT. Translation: CASSEATGNQPQHF.

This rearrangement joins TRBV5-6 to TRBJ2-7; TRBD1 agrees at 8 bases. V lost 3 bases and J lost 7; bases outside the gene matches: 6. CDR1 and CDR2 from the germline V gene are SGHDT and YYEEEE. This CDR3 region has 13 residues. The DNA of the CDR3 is TGTGCCAGCAGCTGGACAGGGAGAGGGGAGCAGTACTTC. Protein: CASSWTGRGEQYF.

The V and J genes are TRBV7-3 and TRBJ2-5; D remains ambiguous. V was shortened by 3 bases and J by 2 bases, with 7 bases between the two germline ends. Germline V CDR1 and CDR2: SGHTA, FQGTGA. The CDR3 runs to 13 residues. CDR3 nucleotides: TGTGCCAGCAGCTTTGGACGGCAAGAGACCCAGTACTTC. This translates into CASSFGRQETQYF.

The CDR3 sequence is CASSESSGYEQYF. The CDR3 region has the DNA TGCGCCAGCAGTGAGTCTAGCGGCTACGAGCAGTACTTC. This chain joins TRBV10-2 and TRBJ2-7; possibly TRBD2 for D (6 bases). Germline V gene lookup returns CDR1 WSHSY and CDR2 SAAADI. This CDR3 is built from 13 residues. The ends were cut back, 0 bases at V and 3 bases at J, with 6 bases in the middle.

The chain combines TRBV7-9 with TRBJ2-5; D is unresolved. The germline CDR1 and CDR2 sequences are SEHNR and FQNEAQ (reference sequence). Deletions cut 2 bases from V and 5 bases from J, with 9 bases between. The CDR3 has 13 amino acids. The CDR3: CASSLSLGETQYF. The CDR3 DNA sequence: TGTGCCAGCAGCTTAAGCCTGGGGGAGACCCAGTACTTC.

CDR3 sequence: CASRIQGVGGYTF. The CDR3 region has the DNA TGTGCCAGCAGGATACAGGGGGTCGGTGGCTACACCTTC. This chain connects TRBV2 to TRBJ1-2, with TRBD1 matching over 8 bases. V trimming: 6 bases; J trimming: 7 bases; junction bases outside the gene matches: 7. The germline CDR1 and CDR2 sequences are SNHLY and FYNNEI. The CDR3 length is 13 residues.

This CDR3 reads CASSVATVGVGTEAFF. The CDR3 DNA follows: TGCGCCAGCAGTGTTGCGACAGTTGGGGTTGGCACTGAAGCTTTCTTT. This chain links TRBV5-1 with TRBJ1-1, with D perhaps matching TRBD1 (5 bases). This CDR3 is built from 16 residues. CDR1 SGHRS and CDR2 YFSETQ come from the germline V gene. Deletions cut 5 bases from V and 4 bases from J, with 21 bases between.

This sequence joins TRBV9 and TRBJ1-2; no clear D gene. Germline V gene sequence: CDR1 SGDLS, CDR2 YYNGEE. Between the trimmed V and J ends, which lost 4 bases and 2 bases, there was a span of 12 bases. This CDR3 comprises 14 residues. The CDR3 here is CASSTTEDNYGYTF. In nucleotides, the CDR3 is TGTGCCAGCAGCACAACTGAGGACAACTATGGCTACACCTTC.

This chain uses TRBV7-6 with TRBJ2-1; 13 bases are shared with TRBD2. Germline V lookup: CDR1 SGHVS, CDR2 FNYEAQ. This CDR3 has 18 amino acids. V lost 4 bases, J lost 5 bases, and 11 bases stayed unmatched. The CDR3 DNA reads TGTGCCAGCAGCTCTACCTGGACTAGCGGGAGCCGAAACAATGAGCAGTTCTTC. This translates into CASSSTWTSGSRNNEQFF.

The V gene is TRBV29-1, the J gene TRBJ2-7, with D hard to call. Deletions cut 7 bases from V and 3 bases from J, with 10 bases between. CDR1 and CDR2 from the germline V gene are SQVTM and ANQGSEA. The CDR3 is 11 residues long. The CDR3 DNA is TGCAGCGCTACGGACGGCTACGAGCAGTACTTC. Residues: CSATDGYEQYF.

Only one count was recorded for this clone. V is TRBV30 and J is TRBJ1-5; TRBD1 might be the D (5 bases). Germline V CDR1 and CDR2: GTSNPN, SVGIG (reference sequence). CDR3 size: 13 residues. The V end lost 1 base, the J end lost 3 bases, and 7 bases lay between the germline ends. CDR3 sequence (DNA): TGTGCCTGGAGTGGAGGGGTCAATCAGCCCCAGCATTTT. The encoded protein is CAWSGGVNQPQHF.

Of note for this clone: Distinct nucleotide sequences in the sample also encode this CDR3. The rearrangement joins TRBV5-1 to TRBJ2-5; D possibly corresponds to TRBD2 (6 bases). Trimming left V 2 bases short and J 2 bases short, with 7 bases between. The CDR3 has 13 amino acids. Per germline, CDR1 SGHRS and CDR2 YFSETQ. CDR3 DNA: TGCGCCAGCAGCTTCGGACTACAAGAGACCCAGTACTTC. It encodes CASSFGLQETQYF.

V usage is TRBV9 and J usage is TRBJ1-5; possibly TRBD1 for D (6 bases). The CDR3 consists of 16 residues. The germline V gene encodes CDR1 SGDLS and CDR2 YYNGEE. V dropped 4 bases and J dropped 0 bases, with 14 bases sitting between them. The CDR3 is CASSSGAYNSNQPQHF. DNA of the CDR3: TGTGCCAGCAGCTCAGGGGCTTATAATAGCAATCAGCCCCAGCATTTT. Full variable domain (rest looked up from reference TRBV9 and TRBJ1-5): DSGVTQTPKHLITATGQRVTLRCSPRSGDLSVYWYQQSLDQGLQFLIQYYNGEERAKGNILERFSAQQFPDLHSELNLSSLELGDSALYFCASSSGAYNSNQPQHFGDGTRLSIL.

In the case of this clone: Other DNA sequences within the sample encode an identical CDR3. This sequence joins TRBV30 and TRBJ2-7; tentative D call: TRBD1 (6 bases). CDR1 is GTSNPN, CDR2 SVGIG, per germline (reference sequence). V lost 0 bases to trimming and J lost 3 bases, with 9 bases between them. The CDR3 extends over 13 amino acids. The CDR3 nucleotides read TGTGCCTGGAGTGTACGAGGGGGCTACGAGCAGTACTTC. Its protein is CAWSVRGGYEQYF.

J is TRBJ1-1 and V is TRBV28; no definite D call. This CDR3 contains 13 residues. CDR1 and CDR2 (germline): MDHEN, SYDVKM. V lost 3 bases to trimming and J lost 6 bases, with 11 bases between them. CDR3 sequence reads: CASSFIGEAEAFF. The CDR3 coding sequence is TGTGCCAGCAGTTTTATAGGTGAGGCTGAAGCTTTCTTT.

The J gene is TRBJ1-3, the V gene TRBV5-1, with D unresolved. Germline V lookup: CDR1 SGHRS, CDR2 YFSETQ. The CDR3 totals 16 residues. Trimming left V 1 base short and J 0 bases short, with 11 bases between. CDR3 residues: CASSLLTWFSGNTIYF. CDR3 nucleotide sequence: TGCGCCAGCAGCTTGCTCACCTGGTTCTCTGGAAACACCATATATTTT.

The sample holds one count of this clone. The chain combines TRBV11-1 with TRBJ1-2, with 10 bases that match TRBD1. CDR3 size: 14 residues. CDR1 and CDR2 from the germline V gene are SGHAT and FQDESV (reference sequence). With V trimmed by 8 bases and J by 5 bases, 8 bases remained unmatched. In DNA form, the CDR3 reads TGTGCCAGCGGACCAGACAGGGGGCCTTATGGCTACACCTTC. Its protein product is CASGPDRGPYGYTF.

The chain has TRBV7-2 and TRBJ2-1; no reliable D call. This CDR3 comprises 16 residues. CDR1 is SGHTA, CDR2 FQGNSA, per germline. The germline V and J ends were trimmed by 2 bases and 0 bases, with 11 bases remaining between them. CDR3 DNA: TGTGCCAGCAGCTTACAGAGTCCTCCCTCCTACAATGAGCAGTTCTTC. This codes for CASSLQSPPSYNEQFF.

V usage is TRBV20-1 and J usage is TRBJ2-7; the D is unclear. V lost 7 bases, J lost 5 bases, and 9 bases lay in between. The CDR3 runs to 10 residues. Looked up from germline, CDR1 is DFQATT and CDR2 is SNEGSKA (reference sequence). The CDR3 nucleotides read TGCAGTGTCGCGGATGACGAGCAGTACTTC. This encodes CSVADDEQYF.

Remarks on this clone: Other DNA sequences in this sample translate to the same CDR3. CDR3: CASSLEGSGANVLTF. The DNA of the CDR3 is TGCGCCAGCAGCTTGGAGGGCTCTGGGGCCAACGTCCTGACTTTC. The chain couples TRBV5-1 to TRBJ2-6, with D hard to call. Germline lookup yields CDR1 SGHRS and CDR2 YFSETQ. V lost 0 bases, J lost 0 bases, and 4 bases lay in between. The CDR3 extends over 15 amino acids.

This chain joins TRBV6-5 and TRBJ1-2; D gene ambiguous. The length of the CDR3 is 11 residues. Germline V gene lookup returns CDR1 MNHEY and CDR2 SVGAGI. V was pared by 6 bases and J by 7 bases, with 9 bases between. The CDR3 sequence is CASRWTGGYTF. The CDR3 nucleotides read TGTGCCAGCAGATGGACGGGTGGCTACACCTTC.

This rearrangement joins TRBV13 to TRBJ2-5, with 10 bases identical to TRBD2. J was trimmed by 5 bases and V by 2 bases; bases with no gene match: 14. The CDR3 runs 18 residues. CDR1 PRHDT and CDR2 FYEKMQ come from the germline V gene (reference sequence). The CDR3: CASSLFALEREGRETQYF. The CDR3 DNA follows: TGTGCCAGCAGCTTATTTGCCCTAGAGCGGGAGGGACGGGAGACCCAGTACTTC.